One and the same sample provided the 24 T cell receptor beta chains below, sequenced in a study of cytomegalovirus exposure and HLA in healthy donors. Repertoires were generated with immunoSEQ multiplex PCR, while TCRdb's copy carries only in-frame clones and drops some. Among 180,000 or so clones, more than 75% were seen once, and the ten largest hold 1.4%. Sequenced input: PBMCs. The source of these receptors is a woman in her twenties or thirties in good health and CMV-seronegative.

The rearrangement uses TRBV6-5 and TRBJ1-1, with D possibly matching TRBD1 (5 bases). V was shortened by 7 bases and J by 4 bases, with 19 bases between the two germline ends. CDR1 is MNHEY, CDR2 SVGAGI, per germline. The CDR3 is made up of 15 amino acids. For the CDR3, the DNA is TGTGCCAGCATCGTTGCAGGGAAGGGTGGCACTGAAGCTTTCTTT. Translating it yields CASIVAGKGGTEAFF.

The V and J genes are TRBV4-1 and TRBJ1-4, with unresolved D. In germline, CDR1 is MGHRA, CDR2 YSYEKL. The V and J ends lost 0 bases and 4 bases respectively, with 12 bases between them. The CDR3 is 16 residues long. CDR3 coding DNA: TGCGCCAGCAGCCAAGATAGAACGGTTTTTAATGAAAAACTGTTTTTT. This gives the protein CASSQDRTVFNEKLFF.

The gene calls are TRBV27 and TRBJ2-1; 8 bases align to TRBD2. Germline V lookup: CDR1 MNHEY, CDR2 SMNVEV (reference sequence). With 5 bases clipped from V and 5 bases from J, the junction kept 17 bases outside the gene matches. CDR3 length: 18 amino acids. The CDR3, as DNA: TGTGCCAGCAGTCCGACCCCCGGGGGGGGGAGGGGACACAATGAGCAGTTCTTC. Translation gives CASSPTPGGGRGHNEQFF.

The chain recombines TRBV15 with TRBJ2-2, with TRBD2 matching 9 bases. The CDR3 runs to 16 residues. Unmatched junction bases numbered 5, after V lost 5 bases and J lost 1 base. Germline V gene sequence: CDR1 LNHNV, CDR2 YYDKDF (reference sequence). This chain's CDR3 is CATSLGAGGNTGELFF. The CDR3 DNA reads TGTGCCACCAGCCTAGGAGCGGGGGGGAACACCGGGGAGCTGTTTTTT.

The sample holds one count of this clone. The chain joins TRBV5-6 to TRBJ2-7; 9 positions match TRBD1. This CDR3 contains 15 residues. V was clipped by 3 bases and J by 4 bases; unmatched bases: 8. Germline V lookup: CDR1 SGHDT, CDR2 YYEEEE. As DNA, the CDR3 is TGTGCCAGCAGCTGGGTGGGACAGGGTGTTTACGAGCAGTACTTC. Its protein is CASSWVGQGVYEQYF.

This chain joins TRBV7-6 and TRBJ2-3, with a possible D match to TRBD2 (6 bases). The CDR3 sequence is 16 residues long. CDR1 is SGHVS and CDR2 is FNYEAQ in the germline V gene. Trimming shortened V by 5 bases and J by 2 bases, and 17 bases separated the two germline ends. The chain's CDR3 is CASSTILRGPTDTQYF. CDR3 DNA sequence: TGTGCCAGCAGCACCATCTTGCGGGGACCCACAGATACGCAGTATTTT.

The chain has TRBV6-1 and TRBJ2-5, with 9 positions matching TRBD2. CDR1 and CDR2 from the germline V gene are MNHNS and SASEGT. V was pared by 3 bases and J by 1 base, with 3 bases of the junction left unmatched. The CDR3 is 15 residues long. This chain's CDR3 is CASSESSGGQETQYF. The CDR3 nucleotides read TGTGCCAGCAGTGAGAGTAGCGGGGGCCAAGAGACCCAGTACTTC.

The chain combines TRBV4-3 with TRBJ2-7, with 7 bases aligning to TRBD1. Trimming at V came to 0 bases and at J to 3 bases, leaving 8 bases not matched to a gene. Germline V gene data show CDR1 as LGHNA and CDR2 as YSLEER. This CDR3 contains 16 residues. CDR3 residues: CASSQDSRTGFYEQYF. CDR3 DNA: TGCGCCAGCAGCCAAGATTCCAGGACAGGATTCTACGAGCAGTACTTC.

The V and J genes are TRBV10-1 and TRBJ2-5, with 8 bases matching TRBD2. Looked up from germline, CDR1 is WNHNN and CDR2 is SYGVQD (reference sequence). The junction had 9 bases not matched to a gene; V was cut back by 3 bases and J by 12 bases. The CDR3 has 13 amino acids. CDR3 in DNA: TGCGCCAGCAGTGAATGGGCGGGGGGCCCCAAGTACTTC. This gives the protein CASSEWAGGPKYF.

The V and J genes are TRBV11-2 and TRBJ2-7; no clear D gene. The germline V gene has CDR1 SGHAT and CDR2 FQNNGV. With 1 base removed from V and 3 bases from J, the gap between germline ends came to 10 bases. The CDR3 extends over 14 amino acids. The CDR3 loop reads CASSLGSEFYEQYF. CDR3 DNA: TGTGCCAGCAGCTTAGGTTCTGAGTTCTACGAGCAGTACTTC.

V usage is TRBV5-5 and J usage is TRBJ1-2; D uncertain. Trimming shortened V by 0 bases and J by 0 bases, and 9 bases separated the two germline ends. The CDR3 spans 15 residues. Per germline, CDR1 SGHKS and CDR2 YYEKEE (reference sequence). The CDR3 loop is CASSLAAGTNYGYTF. The CDR3 DNA reads TGTGCCAGCAGCTTGGCGGCAGGCACTAACTATGGCTACACCTTC.

The chain couples TRBV6-1 to TRBJ2-7; D may be TRBD2 (5 bases). Germline lookup yields CDR1 MNHNS and CDR2 SASEGT. V gave up 5 bases and J gave up 7 bases, with 12 bases separating them. The CDR3 is 12 amino acids. CDR3 sequence reads: CASSIPWEEQYF. In DNA form, the CDR3 reads TGTGCCAGCAGTATCCCTTGGGAGGAGCAGTACTTC.

The chain employs TRBV5-6 and TRBJ2-7, with D perhaps TRBD1 (5 bases). The germline V gene has CDR1 SGHDT and CDR2 YYEEEE. Trimming took 2 bases from V and 5 from J, leaving 17 bases between them. This CDR3 spans 15 amino acids. This chain's CDR3 is CASSFPGPGLHEQYF. CDR3 in DNA: TGTGCCAGCAGCTTTCCCGGGCCAGGGCTCCACGAGCAGTACTTC.

This chain uses TRBV6-1 with TRBJ1-2, with D perhaps matching TRBD1 (6 bases). Looked up from germline, CDR1 is MNHNS and CDR2 is SASEGT. V gave up 5 bases and J gave up 2 bases, with 15 bases separating them. The CDR3 extends over 15 amino acids. CDR3 amino acids: CASSPIGQPNYGYTF. DNA of the CDR3: TGTGCCAGCAGTCCAATTGGACAGCCGAACTATGGCTACACCTTC.

The chain joins TRBV27 to TRBJ1-2; 8 nucleotides agree with TRBD1. The ends lost 4 bases at V and 4 bases at J; junction bases unmatched: 8. The CDR3 covers 15 residues. From germline, CDR1 is MNHEY and CDR2 SMNVEV (reference sequence). Here the CDR3 DNA reads TGTGCCAGCAGTTCAACGACAGGGGTGCCCTATGGCTACACCTTC. Its protein product is CASSSTTGVPYGYTF.

The chain recombines TRBV27 with TRBJ1-2; TRBD1 aligns across 8 bases. CDR1 and CDR2 (germline): MNHEY, SMNVEV (reference sequence). The CDR3 covers 15 residues. V shed 4 bases and J 1 base; nucleotides not matched to a gene: 5. The CDR3 region is CASSSGQVLNYGYTF. CDR3 nucleotides: TGTGCCAGCAGTTCGGGACAGGTCCTTAACTATGGCTACACCTTC.

This clone was detected once. This chain connects TRBV29-1 to TRBJ2-1, with TRBD1 identical over 7 bases. The CDR3 totals 12 residues. The V gene's germline CDR1 is SQVTM and CDR2 ANQGSEA. J lost 7 bases, V lost 2 bases, and 2 bases had no gene match. The CDR3, as DNA: TGCAGCGTTGAAACAGGGGAAAATGAGCAGTTCTTC. It codes for CSVETGENEQFF.

This chain uses TRBV6-6 with TRBJ1-1; D gene ambiguous. V was pared by 6 bases and J by 3 bases, with 17 bases between. Germline loops: CDR1 MNHNY, CDR2 SVGAGI (reference sequence). The CDR3 is 15 amino acids. The CDR3 DNA reads as TGTGCCAGCAGCCTAGTACTCGGGATGGACACTGAAGCTTTCTTT. The encoded protein is CASSLVLGMDTEAFF.

The V and J genes are TRBV30 and TRBJ2-7, with 11 bases lining up with TRBD1. The CDR3 runs 13 residues. J lost 4 bases, V lost 4 bases, and 3 bases had no gene match. Germline V gene sequence: CDR1 GTSNPN, CDR2 SVGIG (reference sequence). The DNA of the CDR3 is TGTGCCTGGAACCGGGACAGGGGGTACGAGCAGTACTTC. The encoded protein is CAWNRDRGYEQYF.

The gene calls are TRBV4-3 and TRBJ1-4; D is unclear. Germline V gene lookup returns CDR1 LGHNA and CDR2 YSLEER. The CDR3 contains 15 residues. Trimming left V 0 bases short and J 3 bases short, with 8 bases between. DNA of the CDR3: TGCGCCAGCAGCCAAGATGGCCGGGCTAATGAAAAACTGTTTTTT. Translation: CASSQDGRANEKLFF.

The genes are TRBV10-2 and TRBJ2-7; D is uncertain. CDR3 length: 13 residues. Trimming stripped 5 bases from V and 1 base from J, with 9 bases between. Per the germline V gene, CDR1 is WSHSY and CDR2 is SAAADI. CDR3 coding DNA: TGCGCCAGCAGTTATGACGGGTCCTACGAGCAGTACTTC. Translation gives CASSYDGSYEQYF.

CDR3 coding DNA: TGTGCCAGCAGCAAAGTCGAGGGACTAGTTAAGGATGAGCAGTTCTTC. Encoded protein: CASSKVEGLVKDEQFF. The chain carries TRBV21-1 and TRBJ2-1; TRBD2, as called in the table, went unchecked against the DNA. TRBV21-1 is a pseudogene segment. CDR3 length: 16 amino acids.

The chain has TRBV30 and TRBJ2-5; weak D call: TRBD1 (6 bases). The better agreement between TRBJ2-7 and the DNA end casts doubt on the J call. Germline V gene data show CDR1 as GTSNPN and CDR2 as SVGIG (reference sequence). The CDR3 runs to 14 residues. The CDR3 DNA follows: TGTGCCTGGAGTGACTGGACAGCAACCTACGAGCAGTACTTC. Amino acid sequence: CAWSDWTATYEQYF.

This sequence joins TRBV13 and TRBJ2-7, with 7 bases fitting TRBD2. J gave up 1 base and V 3 bases, and 6 bases lay outside the gene matches. Germline V lookup: CDR1 PRHDT, CDR2 FYEKMQ (reference sequence). CDR3 length equals 15 residues. DNA of the CDR3: TGTGCCAGCAGCTTTGAGGGTAGCGGGTCCTACGAGCAGTACTTC. This encodes CASSFEGSGSYEQYF.